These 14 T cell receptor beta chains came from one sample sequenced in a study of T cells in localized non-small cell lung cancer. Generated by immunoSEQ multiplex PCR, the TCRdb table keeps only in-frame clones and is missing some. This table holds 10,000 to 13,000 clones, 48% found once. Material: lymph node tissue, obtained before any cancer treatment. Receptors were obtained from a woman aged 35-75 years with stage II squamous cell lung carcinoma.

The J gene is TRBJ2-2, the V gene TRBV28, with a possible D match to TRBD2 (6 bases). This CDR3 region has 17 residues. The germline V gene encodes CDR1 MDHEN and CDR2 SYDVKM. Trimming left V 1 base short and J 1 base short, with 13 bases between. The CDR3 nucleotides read TGTGCCAGCAGTTTATTACAAATGGGGGGGAACACCGGGGAGCTGTTTTTT. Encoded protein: CASSLLQMGGNTGELFF.

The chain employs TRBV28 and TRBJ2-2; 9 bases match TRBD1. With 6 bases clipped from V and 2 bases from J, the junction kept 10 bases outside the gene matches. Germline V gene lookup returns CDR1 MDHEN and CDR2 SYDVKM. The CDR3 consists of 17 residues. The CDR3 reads CASRSLRDRVNTGELFF. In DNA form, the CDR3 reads TGTGCCAGCAGGTCGCTCCGGGACAGGGTTAACACCGGGGAGCTGTTTTTT.

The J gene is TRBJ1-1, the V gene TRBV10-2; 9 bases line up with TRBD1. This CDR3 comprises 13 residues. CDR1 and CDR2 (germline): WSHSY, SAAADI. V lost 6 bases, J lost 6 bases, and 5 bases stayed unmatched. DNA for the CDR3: TGCGCCAGCAGGGACAGGGGTGGTTCTGAAGCTTTCTTT. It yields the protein CASRDRGGSEAFF.

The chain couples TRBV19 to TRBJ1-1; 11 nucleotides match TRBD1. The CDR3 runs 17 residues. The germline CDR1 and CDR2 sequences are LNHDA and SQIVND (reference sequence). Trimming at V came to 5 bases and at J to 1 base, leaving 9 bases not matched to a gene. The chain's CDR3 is CASSPLGQGGENTEAFF. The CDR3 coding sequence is TGTGCCAGTAGTCCCTTGGGACAGGGGGGAGAGAACACTGAAGCTTTCTTT.

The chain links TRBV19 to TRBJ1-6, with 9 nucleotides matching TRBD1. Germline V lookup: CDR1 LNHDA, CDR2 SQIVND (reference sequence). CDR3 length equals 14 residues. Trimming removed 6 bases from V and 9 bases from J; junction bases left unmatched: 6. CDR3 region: CASRTGQGLSPLHF. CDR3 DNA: TGTGCCAGTAGGACGGGACAGGGTCTTTCACCCCTCCACTTT.

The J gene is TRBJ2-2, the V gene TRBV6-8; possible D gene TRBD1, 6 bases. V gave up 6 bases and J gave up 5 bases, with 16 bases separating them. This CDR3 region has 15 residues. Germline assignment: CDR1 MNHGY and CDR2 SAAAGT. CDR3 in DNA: TGTGCCAGCAGCGGCCAGGGGCGCAGTACCGGGGAGCTGTTTTTT. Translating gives CASSGQGRSTGELFF.

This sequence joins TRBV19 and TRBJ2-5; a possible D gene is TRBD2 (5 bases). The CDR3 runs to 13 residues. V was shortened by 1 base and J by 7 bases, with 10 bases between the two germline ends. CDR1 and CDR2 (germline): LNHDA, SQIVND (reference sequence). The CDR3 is CASSIVDRGTQYF. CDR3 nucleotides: TGTGCCAGTAGTATAGTCGATCGGGGGACCCAGTACTTC.

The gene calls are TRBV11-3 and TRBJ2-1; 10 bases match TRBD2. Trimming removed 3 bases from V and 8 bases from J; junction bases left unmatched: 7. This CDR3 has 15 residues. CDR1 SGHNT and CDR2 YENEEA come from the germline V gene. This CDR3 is CASSFLAGGRDEQFF. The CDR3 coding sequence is TGTGCCAGCAGCTTTTTAGCGGGAGGAAGGGATGAGCAGTTCTTC.

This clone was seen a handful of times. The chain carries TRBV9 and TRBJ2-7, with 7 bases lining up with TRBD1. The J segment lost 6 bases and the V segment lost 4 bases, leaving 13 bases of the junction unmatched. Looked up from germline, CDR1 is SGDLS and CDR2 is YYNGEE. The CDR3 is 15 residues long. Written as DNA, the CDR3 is TGTGCCAGCAGCCTGGGCACAGGGGCGACCGGCGAGCAGTACTTC. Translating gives CASSLGTGATGEQYF.

The chain's CDR3 is CATSSRGGVNYNEQFF. As DNA, the CDR3 is TGTGCCACCAGCAGTCGCGGCGGGGTGAATTACAATGAGCAGTTCTTC. The rearrangement uses TRBV15 and TRBJ2-1; D might be TRBD2 (6 bases). The CDR3 totals 16 residues. V was clipped by 3 bases and J by 4 bases, with 16 bases between them. Per germline, CDR1 LNHNV and CDR2 YYDKDF (reference sequence).

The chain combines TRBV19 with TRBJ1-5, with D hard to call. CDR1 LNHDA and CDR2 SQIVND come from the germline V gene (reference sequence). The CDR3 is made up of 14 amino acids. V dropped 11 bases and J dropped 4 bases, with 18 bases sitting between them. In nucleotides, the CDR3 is TGTGCCTCAGTAGCCCGGACGGGAAATCAGCCCCAGCATTTT. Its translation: CASVARTGNQPQHF.

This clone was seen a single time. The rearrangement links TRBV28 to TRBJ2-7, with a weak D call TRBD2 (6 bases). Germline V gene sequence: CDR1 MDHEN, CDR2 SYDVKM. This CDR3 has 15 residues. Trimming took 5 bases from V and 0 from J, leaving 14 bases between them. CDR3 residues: CASSPGTLTSYEQYF. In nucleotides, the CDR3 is TGTGCCAGCAGTCCCGGGACTCTCACCTCCTACGAGCAGTACTTC.

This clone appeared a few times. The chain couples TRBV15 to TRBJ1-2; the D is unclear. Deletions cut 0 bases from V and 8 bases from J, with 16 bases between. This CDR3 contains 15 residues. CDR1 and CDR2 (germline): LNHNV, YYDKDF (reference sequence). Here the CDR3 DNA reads TGTGCCACCAGCAGAGATCTTTCGGCAGGTGACGGCTACACCTTC. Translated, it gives CATSRDLSAGDGYTF.

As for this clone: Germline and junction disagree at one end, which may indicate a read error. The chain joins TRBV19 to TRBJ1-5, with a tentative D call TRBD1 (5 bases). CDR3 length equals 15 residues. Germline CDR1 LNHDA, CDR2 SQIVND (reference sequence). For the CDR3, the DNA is TGTGCCAGTATAGGGGCACGGGGAGGAAGGCAGCTCCAGCATTTT. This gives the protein CASIGARGGRQLQHF.